Following are 3 T cell receptor beta chains from one sample sequenced in a study of HIV-infected patients and healthy controls. TCRdb re-analysed the 5' RACE reads in MiXCR, keeping a single row per CDR3 protein. The sample carries over 55,000 distinct CDR3 sequences, approximately 16% recorded once. Sequenced material: CD4+ T cells from blood. The receptors come from a human donor in good health.

The chain joins TRBV7-2 to TRBJ2-3, with 7 positions matching TRBD2. CDR3 length equals 17 residues. J was trimmed by 6 bases and V by 2 bases; bases with no gene match: 14. The germline CDR1 and CDR2 sequences are SGHTA and FQGNSA. The CDR3 is CASSLISLGGIGDTQYF. The CDR3 coding sequence is TGTGCCAGCAGCTTAATATCGTTGGGGGGGATAGGGGATACGCAGTATTTT.

The V call is TRBV15, the J call TRBJ2-4; D may match TRBD1 or TRBD2 (5 bases each). V shed 7 bases and J shed 3 bases, with 25 bases lying between them. This CDR3 contains 18 residues. Germline CDR1 and CDR2: LNHNV and YYDKDF (reference sequence). The CDR3 is CATTTGRETLSIKNIQYF. The CDR3 bases are TGTGCCACCACCACGGGCAGGGAGACCCTTTCGATCAAAAACATTCAGTACTTC.

This clonotype was seen repeatedly, ten times or more. The chain carries TRBV5-1 and TRBJ2-7, with D perhaps TRBD1 or TRBD2 (5 bases each). The germline V gene has CDR1 SGHRS and CDR2 YFSETQ. The CDR3 extends over 14 amino acids. V was cut by 3 bases and J by 0 bases, with 10 bases left in between. The CDR3 DNA follows: TGCGCCAGCAGCTCTTCAGGGAGCTCCTACGAGCAGTACTTC. Translation: CASSSSGSSYEQYF.